One T cell receptor (beta chain) is described in this entry. This clone came up once. This receptor's antigen is unknown. It has no much larger one-base neighbor in the sample; base qualities were not kept. The CDR3 covers 15 residues, taking in both the cysteine and the phenylalanine. Only the CDR3 portion is preserved as DNA: 45 bases, with reading frame beginning at the first base. The germline V gene (reference sequence) yields MNHNY for CDR1 and SVGAGI for CDR2. V gives up 2 bases and J gives up 4 bases, and the segment between their germline ends measures 11 bases. The collaborating institutions used their own protocols to collect whole blood in K2EDTA tubes. For TCRbeta analysis, collaborators shipped samples in one of three forms: frozen whole blood, isolated PBMCs, or DNA extracted from either of those sample types. The data originate from a study of blood T cell repertoires in COVID-19 (TCRdb year 2020). Notes on the research overall: Collaborator samples came from the United States, Italy and Spain and covered acute and convalescent phases of COVID-19. The material from the prospective study consisted of cDNA or gDNA derived from T cells, B-cell-depleted T cells, or PBMCs. The dataset comprised deeply sampled blood TCRbeta repertoires from subjects exposed to, actively infected with, or recovered from COVID-19. The repertoires were released in a freely available public database meant as a resource for research on the immune response to SARS-CoV-2. Samples came from the ongoing ImmuneRACE study (first 160 participants) plus 1,254 subjects from 6 global collaborators. The sample metadata nearly always contained a de-identified subject ID, COVID-19 status, age in years and sex. Where available, HLA class I and class II types were obtained from metadata supplied by the sample provider rather than from assay-based typing.

TCRbeta CDR3 regions were amplified from genomic DNA by means of the immunoSEQ Assay, a bias-controlled multiplex PCR. The original pipeline was this. The number of nucleated cells in each sample was estimated from the amplification of reference gene primers within the assay. To quantify the absolute abundance of each unique TCRbeta CDR3 rearrangement, sequence reads were collapsed and filtered. For each sample, productive Simpson clonality was calculated as the square root of Simpson's diversity index across productive rearrangements. The table was pulled from immuneACCESS by TCRdb, which kept in-frame rearrangements only. Such tables lose some clones; where checked, under half of the loss comes from unresolved V genes, and the rest has no known cause. V and J calls and clone size are copied from that table; D and trimming were computed from the DNA. A total of about 180,000 clones appear in this sample, around 80% of them only once. The ten largest clones take up 6.5% of the sample.

The paper as a whole reports these results and caveats: The quantity of clinical and demographic metadata differed by source and by participant and was supplied without curation.

The chain is made from TRBV6-6 and TRBJ2-2, with the D gene not clear enough to name. The sequence came from a man in his 70s with active or convalescent COVID-19. Sequencing was performed on peripheral blood. The CDR3 has the sequence CASSYERLSTGELFF. The DNA sequence is given as TGTGCCAGCAGTTACGAGCGACTTAGCACCGGGGAGCTGTTTTTT.